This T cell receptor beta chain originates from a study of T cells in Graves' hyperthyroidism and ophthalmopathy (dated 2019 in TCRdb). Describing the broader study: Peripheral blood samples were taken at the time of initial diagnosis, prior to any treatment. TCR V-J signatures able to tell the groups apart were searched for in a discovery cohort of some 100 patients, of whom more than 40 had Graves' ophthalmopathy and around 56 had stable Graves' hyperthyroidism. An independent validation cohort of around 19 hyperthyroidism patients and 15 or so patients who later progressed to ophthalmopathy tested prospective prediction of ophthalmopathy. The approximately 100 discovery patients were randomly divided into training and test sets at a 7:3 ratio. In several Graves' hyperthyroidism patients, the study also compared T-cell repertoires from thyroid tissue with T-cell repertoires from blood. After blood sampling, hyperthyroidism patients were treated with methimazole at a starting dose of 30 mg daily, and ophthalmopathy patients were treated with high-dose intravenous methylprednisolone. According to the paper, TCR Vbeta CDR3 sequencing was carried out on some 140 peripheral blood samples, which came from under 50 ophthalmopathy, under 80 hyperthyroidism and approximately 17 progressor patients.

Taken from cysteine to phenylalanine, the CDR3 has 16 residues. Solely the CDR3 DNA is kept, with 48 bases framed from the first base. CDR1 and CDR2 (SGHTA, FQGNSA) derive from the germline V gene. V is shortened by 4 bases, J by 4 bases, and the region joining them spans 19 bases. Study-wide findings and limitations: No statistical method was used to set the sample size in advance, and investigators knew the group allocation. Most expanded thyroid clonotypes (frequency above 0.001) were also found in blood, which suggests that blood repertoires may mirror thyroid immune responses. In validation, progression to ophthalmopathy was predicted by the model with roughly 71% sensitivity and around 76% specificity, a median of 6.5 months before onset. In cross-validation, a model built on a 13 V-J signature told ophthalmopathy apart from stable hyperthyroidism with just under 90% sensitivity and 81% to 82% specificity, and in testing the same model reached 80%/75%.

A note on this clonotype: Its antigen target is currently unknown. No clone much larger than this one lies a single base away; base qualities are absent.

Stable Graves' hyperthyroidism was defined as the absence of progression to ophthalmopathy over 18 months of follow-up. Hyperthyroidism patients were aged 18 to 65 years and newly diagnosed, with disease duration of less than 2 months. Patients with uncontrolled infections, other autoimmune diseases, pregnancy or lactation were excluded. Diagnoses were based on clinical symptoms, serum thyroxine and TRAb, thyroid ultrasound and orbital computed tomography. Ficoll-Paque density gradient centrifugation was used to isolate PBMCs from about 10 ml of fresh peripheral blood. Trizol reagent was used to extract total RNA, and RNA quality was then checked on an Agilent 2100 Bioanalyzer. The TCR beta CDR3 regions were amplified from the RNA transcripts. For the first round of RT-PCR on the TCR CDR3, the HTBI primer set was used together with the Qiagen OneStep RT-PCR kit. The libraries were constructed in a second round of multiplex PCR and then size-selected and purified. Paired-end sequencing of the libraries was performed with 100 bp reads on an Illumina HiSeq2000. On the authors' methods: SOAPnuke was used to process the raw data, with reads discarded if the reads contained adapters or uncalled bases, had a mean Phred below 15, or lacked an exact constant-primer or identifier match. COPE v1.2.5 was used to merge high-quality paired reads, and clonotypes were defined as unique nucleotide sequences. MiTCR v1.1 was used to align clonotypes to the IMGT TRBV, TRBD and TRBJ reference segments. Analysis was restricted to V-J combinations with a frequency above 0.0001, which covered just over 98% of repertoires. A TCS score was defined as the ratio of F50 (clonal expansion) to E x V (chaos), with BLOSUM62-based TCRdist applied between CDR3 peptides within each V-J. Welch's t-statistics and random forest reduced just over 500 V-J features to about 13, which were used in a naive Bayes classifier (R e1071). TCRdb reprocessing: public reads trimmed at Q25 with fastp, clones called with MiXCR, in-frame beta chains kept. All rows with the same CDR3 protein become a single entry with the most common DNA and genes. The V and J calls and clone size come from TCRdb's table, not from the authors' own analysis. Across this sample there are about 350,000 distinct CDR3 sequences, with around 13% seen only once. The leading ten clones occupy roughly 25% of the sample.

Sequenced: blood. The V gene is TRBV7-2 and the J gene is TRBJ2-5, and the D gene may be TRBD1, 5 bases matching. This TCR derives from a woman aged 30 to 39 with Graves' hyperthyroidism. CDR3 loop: CASSSRSLRVGETQYF. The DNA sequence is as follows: TGTGCCAGCAGCTCCCGAAGTCTCAGGGTTGGAGAGACCCAGTACTTC.